These T cell receptor beta chains were read from a single sample in a study of blood T cell repertoires in COVID-19. The data were produced by immunoSEQ multiplex PCR, yet TCRdb's version contains in-frame clones alone and is incomplete. Among a few hundred thousand clones, about 90% were seen once, and the ten largest hold 2.5% to 3.5%. The sample taken for sequencing was PBMCs or T cells enriched from blood (not recorded which). All receptors derive from a woman aged 25 to 39 who had recovered from COVID-19. The CDR3 runs from the conserved cysteine through the conserved F or W. The D gene is left open where the match is weak. Expanded clones get a size class; other rows say once, few or many, or leave the size out.

NA | TRBJ1-2 | NA | TRBV3-1/TRBV3-2 | CASSQDDARINGYTF | TGTGCCAGCAGCCAGGATGATGCGAGGATTAATGGCTACACCTTC
NA | TRBJ2-3 | NA | TRBV5-1 | CASSHRAGAQLADTQYF | TGCGCCAGCAGCCATCGTGCGGGCGCACAGCTGGCAGATACGCAGTATTTT
NA | TRBJ2-5 | TRBD2 | TRBV9 | CASSAGLAGVLPETQYF | TGTGCCAGCAGCGCGGGTCTAGCGGGGGTCCTCCCAGAGACCCAGTACTTC
NA | TRBJ1-1 | NA | TRBV14 | CASSPGDMNTEAFF | TGTGCCAGCAGCCCCGGTGACATGAACACTGAAGCTTTCTTT
NA | TRBJ2-7 | TRBD1 | TRBV27 | CASSSGGSEQYF | TGTGCCAGCAGTTCAGGGGGCTCCGAGCAGTACTTC
NA | TRBJ2-3 | NA | TRBV11-3 | CASSSGGTDTQYF | TGTGCCAGCAGCTCAGGGGGCACAGATACGCAGTATTTT
NA | TRBJ1-6 | NA | TRBV6-5 | CASSTAGVGNSPLHF | TGTGCCAGCAGTACCGCGGGAGTCGGTAATTCACCCCTCCACTTT
NA | TRBJ2-3 | NA | TRBV7-9 | CASSTEDGITQYF | TGTGCCAGCAGCACCGAGGACGGGATTACGCAGTATTTT
NA | TRBJ2-7 | NA | TRBV28 | CASSIYQSYEQYF | TGTGCCAGCAGCATTTATCAGTCCTACGAGCAGTACTTC
NA | TRBJ1-2 | TRBD1 | TRBV6-5 | CASSYSSGTGDDGYTF | TGTGCCAGCAGTTACTCGAGCGGGACAGGGGACGACGGCTACACCTTC
NA | TRBJ1-1 | TRBD1 | TRBV30 | CAWRAIDRATEAFF | TGTGCCTGGAGGGCGATCGACAGGGCCACTGAAGCTTTCTTT
few | TRBJ1-2 | TRBD1 | TRBV3-1/TRBV3-2 | CASSQDGTGYGYTF | TGTGCCAGCAGCCAAGACGGGACAGGATATGGCTACACCTTC
once | TRBJ1-2 | NA | TRBV13 | CASSLGQVSGLSYTF | TGTGCCAGCAGCTTAGGCCAGGTCAGTGGCCTTAGCTACACCTTC
NA | TRBJ1-1 | TRBD1 | TRBV7-3 | CASSRDRNTEAFF | TGTGCCAGCAGCCGGGACAGAAACACTGAAGCTTTCTTT
NA | TRBJ1-1 | NA | TRBV19 | CASNPNWGAEAFF | TGTGCCAGTAATCCAAACTGGGGGGCTGAAGCTTTCTTT
NA | TRBJ1-2 | TRBD1 | TRBV19 | CASSGTENYGYTF | TGTGCCAGTAGCGGGACAGAAAACTATGGCTACACCTTC
NA | TRBJ1-1 | NA | TRBV5-1 | CASSFTGSTEAFF | TGCGCCAGCAGCTTTACAGGGTCCACTGAAGCTTTCTTT
NA | TRBJ2-1 | TRBD1 | TRBV15 | CATSRVRGQAYNEQFF | TGTGCCACCAGCAGAGTTAGGGGACAGGCCTACAATGAGCAGTTCTTC
NA | TRBJ2-4 | NA | TRBV5-1 | CASNQGAGAKNIQYF | TGCGCCAGCAACCAGGGCGCCGGAGCCAAAAACATTCAGTACTTC
NA | TRBJ2-7 | TRBD2 | TRBV7-2 | CASSSLAGGSAYEQYF | TGTGCCAGCAGCTCCCTAGCGGGGGGATCGGCCTACGAGCAGTACTTC
NA | TRBJ1-3 | NA | TRBV12-5 | CASGLYGGPIYF | TGTGCTAGTGGTTTGTACGGTGGTCCCATATATTTT
NA | TRBJ1-2 | NA | TRBV5-1 | CASSLAGYGYTF | TGCGCCAGCAGCTTGGCAGGGTATGGCTACACCTTC
NA | TRBJ2-2 | TRBD2 | TRBV19 | CASSKAGGRRAGELFF | TGTGCCAGTAGTAAAGCGGGGGGCCGGAGGGCCGGGGAGCTGTTTTTT
NA | TRBJ1-2 | NA | TRBV15 | CATSRDLTARPGYTF | TGTGCCACCAGCAGAGATCTCACGGCCAGGCCGGGCTACACCTTC
NA | TRBJ2-5 | NA | TRBV2 | CASSEAGGGQETQYF | TGTGCCAGCAGTGAGGCAGGGGGAGGCCAAGAGACCCAGTACTTC
NA | TRBJ2-1 | TRBD2 | TRBV7-2 | CASSLGGTSDNEQFF | TGTGCCAGCAGCTTAGGCGGGACTAGCGACAATGAGCAGTTCTTC
NA | TRBJ1-2 | NA | TRBV7-9 | CASSFYTIPYGYTF | TGTGCCAGCAGCTTTTACACGATTCCTTATGGCTACACCTTC
NA | TRBJ1-1 | TRBD1 | TRBV2 | CASSGQGRWTEAFF | TGTGCCAGCAGTGGACAGGGCCGGTGGACTGAAGCTTTCTTT